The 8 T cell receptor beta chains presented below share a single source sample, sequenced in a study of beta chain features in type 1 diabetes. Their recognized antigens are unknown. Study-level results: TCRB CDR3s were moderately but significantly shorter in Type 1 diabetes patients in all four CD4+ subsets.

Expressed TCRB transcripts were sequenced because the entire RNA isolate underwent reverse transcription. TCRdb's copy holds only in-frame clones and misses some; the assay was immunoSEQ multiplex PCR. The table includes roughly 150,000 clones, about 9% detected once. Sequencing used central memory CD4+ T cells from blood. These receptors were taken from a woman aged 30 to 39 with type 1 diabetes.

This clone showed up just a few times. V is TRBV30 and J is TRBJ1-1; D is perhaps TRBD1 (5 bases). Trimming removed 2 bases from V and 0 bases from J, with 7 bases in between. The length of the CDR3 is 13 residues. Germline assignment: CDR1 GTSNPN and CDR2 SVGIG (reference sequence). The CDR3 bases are TGTGCCTGGAGTTGGGGCATGAACACTGAAGCTTTCTTT. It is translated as CAWSWGMNTEAFF. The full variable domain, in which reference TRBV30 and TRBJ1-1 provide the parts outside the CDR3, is SQTIHQWPATLVQPVGSPLSLECTVEGTSNPNLYWYRQAAGRGLQLLFYSVGIGQISSEVPQNLSASRPQDRQFILSSKKLLLSDSGFYLCAWSWGMNTEAFFGQGTRLTVV.

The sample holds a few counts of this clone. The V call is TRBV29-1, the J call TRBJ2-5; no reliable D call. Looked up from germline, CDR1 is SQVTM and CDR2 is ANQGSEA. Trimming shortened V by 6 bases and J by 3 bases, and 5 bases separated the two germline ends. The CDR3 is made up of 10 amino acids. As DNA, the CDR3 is TGCAGCGTGGTAGAAGAGACCCAGTACTTC. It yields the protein CSVVEETQYF.

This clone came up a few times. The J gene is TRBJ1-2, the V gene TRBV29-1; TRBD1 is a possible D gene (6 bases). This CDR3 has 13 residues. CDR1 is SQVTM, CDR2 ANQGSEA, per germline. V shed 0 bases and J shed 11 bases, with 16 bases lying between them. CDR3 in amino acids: CSVEDLDRLRYTF. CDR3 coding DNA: TGCAGCGTTGAAGATCTCGACAGGTTACGTTACACCTTC.

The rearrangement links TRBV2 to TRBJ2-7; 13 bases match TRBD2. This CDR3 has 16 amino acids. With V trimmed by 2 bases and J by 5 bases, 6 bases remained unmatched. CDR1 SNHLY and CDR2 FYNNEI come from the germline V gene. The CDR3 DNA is TGTGCCAGCAGTGAACCGGGACTAGCGGGATACGACGAGCAGTACTTC. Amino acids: CASSEPGLAGYDEQYF.

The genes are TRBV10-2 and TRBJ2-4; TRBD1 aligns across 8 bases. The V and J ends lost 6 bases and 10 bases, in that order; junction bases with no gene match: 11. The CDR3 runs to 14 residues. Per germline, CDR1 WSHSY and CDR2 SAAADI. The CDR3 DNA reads TGCGCCAGCAGCGTCTCAGGGGGCGAAGGGATTCAGTACTTC. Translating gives CASSVSGGEGIQYF.

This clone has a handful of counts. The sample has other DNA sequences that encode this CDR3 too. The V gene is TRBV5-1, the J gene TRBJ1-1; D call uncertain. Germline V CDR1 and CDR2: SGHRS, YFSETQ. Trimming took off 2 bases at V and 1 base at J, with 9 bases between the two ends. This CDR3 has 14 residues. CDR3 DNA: TGCGCCAGCAGCTTAGGAGATCAGAACACTGAAGCTTTCTTT. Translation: CASSLGDQNTEAFF. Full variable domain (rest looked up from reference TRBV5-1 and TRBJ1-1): KAGVTQTPRYLIKTRGQQVTLSCSPISGHRSVSWYQQTPGQGLQFLFEYFSETQRNKGNFPGRFSGRQFSNSRSEMNVSTLELGDSALYLCASSLGDQNTEAFFGQGTRLTVV.

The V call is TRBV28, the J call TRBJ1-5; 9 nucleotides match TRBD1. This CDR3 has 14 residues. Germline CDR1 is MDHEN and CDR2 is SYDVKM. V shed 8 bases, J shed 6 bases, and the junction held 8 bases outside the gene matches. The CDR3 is CASGGTGFGQPQHF. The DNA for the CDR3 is TGTGCCAGCGGGGGGACAGGGTTCGGTCAGCCCCAGCATTTT. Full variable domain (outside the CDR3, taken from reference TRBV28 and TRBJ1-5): DVKVTQSSRYLVKRTGEKVFLECVQDMDHENMFWYRQDPGLGLRLIYFSYDVKMKEKGDIPEGYSVSREKKERFSLILESASTNQTSMYLCASGGTGFGQPQHFGDGTRLSIL.

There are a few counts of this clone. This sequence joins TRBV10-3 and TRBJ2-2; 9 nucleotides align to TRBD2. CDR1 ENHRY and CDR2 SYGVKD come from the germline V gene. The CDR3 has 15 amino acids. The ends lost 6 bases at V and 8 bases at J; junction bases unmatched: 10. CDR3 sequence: CAISTPGLAVGELFF. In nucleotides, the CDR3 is TGTGCCATCAGCACTCCGGGACTAGCTGTTGGGGAGCTGTTTTTT.